This T cell receptor beta chain was recovered during a study of T-cell memory formation after mild COVID-19. In the study overall: Largely, the TCR clusters proved donor specific.

This clonotype was picked up a small number of times. Its antigen is not known. The CDR3 is 15 amino acids. V lost 6 bases, J lost 3 bases, and 15 bases lay in between. Points from the study as a whole: Contracting clones from day 15 to 85 showed balanced CD4/CD8; later expanders favored CD4+. SARS-CoV-2 specificity was not confirmed for second-wave clones peaking on day 37. Memory sampled before infection contained some responding clones, suggesting cross-reactive memory joined.

MiXCR was run by TCRdb on the 5' RACE reads, yielding one entry per CDR3 protein. The sample yields roughly 450,000 distinct CDR3 sequences, 18% seen once. The source material was PBMCs or a T cell subset sorted from them (not recorded which). The TCR originated in a man aged 18 to 30 who had mild COVID-19 (a few samples of this study predate the infection). Cell type and time point are not known. V gene TRBV12-3 or TRBV12-4 combines with J gene TRBJ1-5; no clear D gene. Here the CDR3 DNA reads TGTGCCAGCAGCCCTTGGGGAAAGGTCAATCAGCCCCAGCATTTT. Protein: CASSPWGKVNQPQHF.